These 14 T cell receptor beta chains originate from one sample sequenced in a study of shared clonotypes between healthy human individuals (dated by TCRdb to 2019 to 2021). The method was the immunoSEQ multiplex PCR assay. TCRdb holds this immuneACCESS table with in-frame rearrangements only. Some clones are missing; in checked studies, unresolved V genes explain under half, and the rest has no known cause. The table for this sample lists 100,000 or so clones; around 64% of them were counted only once. About 24% of the sample belongs to the ten largest clones. Sequenced sample: memory CD8+ T cells sorted from blood. In the paper's terms, the cell subset or site label means: CD45RO+ cells pooled with CCR7-negative TemRA cells. These receptors came from a woman in her twenties or thirties in good health.

The chain joins TRBV30 to TRBJ2-5, with D possibly being TRBD2 (5 bases). Near its end, the DNA agrees better with TRBJ2-7, so the J call may be wrong. Germline CDR1 reads GTSNPN; CDR2 reads SVGIG (reference sequence). CDR3 length equals 13 residues. The CDR3 loop is CAWLGPGIYEQYF. CDR3 in DNA: TGTGCCTGGCTGGGTCCCGGGATCTACGAGCAGTACTTC.

The chain has TRBV4-2 and TRBJ2-7; TRBD1 agrees at 7 bases. Germline CDR1 reads LGHNA; CDR2 reads YNFKEQ. CDR3 size: 18 residues. With V trimmed by 1 base and J by 0 bases, 12 bases remained unmatched. The CDR3 reads CASSQALRGRALSYEQYF. The CDR3 DNA follows: TGTGCCAGCAGCCAAGCTTTAAGGGGGCGAGCCCTCTCCTACGAGCAGTACTTC.

This rearrangement joins TRBV11-1 to TRBJ2-1; D unresolved. V lost 0 bases to trimming and J lost 6 bases, with 6 bases between them. CDR3 length: 13 amino acids. The V gene's germline CDR1 is SGHAT and CDR2 FQDESV (reference sequence). CDR3 DNA: TGTGCCAGCAGCTTAGCATCTGCCAATGAGCAGTTCTTC. Protein sequence: CASSLASANEQFF.

The chain recombines TRBV28 with TRBJ2-1; TRBD2 matches 13 bases. In germline, CDR1 is MDHEN, CDR2 SYDVKM. This CDR3 contains 16 residues. Trimming at V came to 5 bases and at J to 4 bases, leaving 5 bases not matched to a gene. DNA of the CDR3: TGTGCCAGCAGTCGGACTAGCGGGAGTATGTACAATGAGCAGTTCTTC. The encoded protein is CASSRTSGSMYNEQFF. Variable domain in full (rest from reference TRBV28 and TRBJ2-1): DVKVTQSSRYLVKRTGEKVFLECVQDMDHENMFWYRQDPGLGLRLIYFSYDVKMKEKGDIPEGYSVSREKKERFSLILESASTNQTSMYLCASSRTSGSMYNEQFFGPGTRLTVL.

This clone has more than one count but fewer than ten. The V and J genes are TRBV6-5 and TRBJ2-7; either TRBD1 or TRBD2 may fit D (5 bases each). Germline V gives CDR1 MNHEY, CDR2 SVGAGI. The CDR3 covers 16 residues. V was clipped by 4 bases and J by 3 bases, with 19 bases between them. CDR3 in DNA: TGTGCCAGCAGTTCATCATGGGACGGAGCGAACTACGAGCAGTACTTC. It translates to CASSSSWDGANYEQYF.

The chain combines TRBV28 with TRBJ2-2; TRBD1 agrees at 10 bases. V shed 5 bases, J shed 1 base, and the junction held 13 bases outside the gene matches. This CDR3 spans 19 amino acids. CDR1 and CDR2 from the germline V gene are MDHEN and SYDVKM. The CDR3 is CASSHRDRGLSVNTGELFF. CDR3 DNA sequence: TGTGCCAGCAGTCACCGGGACAGGGGTTTATCCGTGAACACCGGGGAGCTGTTTTTT.

V and J are TRBV4-1 and TRBJ2-3, with D hard to call. V dropped 3 bases and J dropped 1 base, with 5 bases sitting between them. From germline, CDR1 is MGHRA and CDR2 YSYEKL. This CDR3 spans 13 amino acids. DNA of the CDR3: TGCGCCAGCAGCCACCCTCGCACAGATACGCAGTATTTT. Translating it yields CASSHPRTDTQYF.

J is TRBJ2-5 and V is TRBV28, with D uncertain. Looked up from germline, CDR1 is MDHEN and CDR2 is SYDVKM. Between the trimmed V and J ends, which lost 3 bases and 6 bases, there was a span of 5 bases. CDR3 length: 11 amino acids. CDR3 DNA sequence: TGTGCCAGCAGTTTCCGTAAGACCCAGTACTTC. Amino acids: CASSFRKTQYF.

The chain is built from TRBV9 and TRBJ2-7; 7 bases fit TRBD1. The length of the CDR3 is 14 residues. From germline, CDR1 is SGDLS and CDR2 YYNGEE. The J segment lost 6 bases and the V segment lost 0 bases, leaving 6 bases of the junction unmatched. This chain's CDR3 is CASSVATAGGEQYF. The CDR3 DNA is TGTGCCAGCAGCGTAGCTACAGCAGGGGGCGAGCAGTACTTC.

This clone was recorded only once. The chain is built from TRBV28 and TRBJ2-1; D possibly corresponds to TRBD1 (6 bases). The CDR3 totals 14 residues. V was cut by 5 bases and J by 5 bases, with 13 bases left in between. The V gene's germline CDR1 is MDHEN and CDR2 SYDVKM. The CDR3 nucleotides read TGTGCCAGCAGTCCACGACAGGTAAACAATGAGCAGTTCTTC. Protein product: CASSPRQVNNEQFF.

The chain is built from TRBV29-1 and TRBJ2-3, with 7 bases fitting TRBD2. The length of the CDR3 is 16 residues. Germline CDR1 and CDR2: SQVTM and ANQGSEA. Trimming removed 4 bases from V and 0 bases from J; junction bases left unmatched: 10. The CDR3 loop reads CSVAAGEVLSTDTQYF. The CDR3 DNA sequence: TGCAGCGTTGCCGCGGGAGAAGTTCTTAGCACAGATACGCAGTATTTT.

The chain has TRBV6-1 and TRBJ1-6; unclear D gene. Germline-derived CDR1 and CDR2 are MNHNS and SASEGT. CDR3 length: 14 residues. Trimming removed 2 bases at V and 5 bases at J, with 7 bases between. The CDR3 bases are TGTGCCAGCAGTGAAAGGAGTGATAATTCACCCCTCCACTTT. This encodes CASSERSDNSPLHF.

The chain has TRBV2 and TRBJ1-5; the match to TRBD1 covers 7 bases. The germline V gene encodes CDR1 SNHLY and CDR2 FYNNEI. This CDR3 is 14 amino acids long. The V segment lost 5 bases and the J segment 5 bases; nucleotides outside the gene matches: 6. The CDR3 protein is CASSLRDSYQPQHF. CDR3 DNA: TGTGCCAGCAGTCTCCGGGACAGCTATCAGCCCCAGCATTTT.

The chain is built from TRBV14 and TRBJ2-7; 9 nucleotides match TRBD2. The V segment lost 3 bases and the J segment 7 bases; nucleotides outside the gene matches: 4. Germline CDR1 is SGHDN and CDR2 is FVKESK. CDR3 length: 13 amino acids. The CDR3 spells CASSQREGREQYF. The CDR3 DNA is TGTGCCAGCAGCCAGCGGGAGGGTCGGGAGCAGTACTTC.